This entry concerns a single T cell receptor beta chain. Its antigen is not known. The data originate from a study of OX40 agonist ivuxolimab in advanced cancers. Study summary: People who had prior anti-PD-1, anti-PD-L1 or anti-CTLA-4 therapy could take part, and around 40% had some.

The protocol was immunoSEQ multiplex PCR, while the TCRdb copy is restricted to in-frame clones and leaves out a portion. There are some 11,000 clones in the sample; less than 90% occur only once, and about 14% lies in the top ten. This CDR3 region has 12 residues. V shed 6 bases and J shed 5 bases, with 9 bases lying between them. Germline CDR1 MNHEY, CDR2 SMNVEV (reference sequence). Points from the study as a whole: Nonresponders included some who also had low normalized T-cell clonal expansion. Partly responding patients at 0.1-3.0 mg/kg showed some of the smallest clonal expansion. The study did not work out the antigen specificity of the expanded peripheral T cells.

Source: CD4+ or CD8+ T cells sorted from blood, taken in a trial of the OX40 agonist ivuxolimab. The receptor comes from an adult with an advanced solid tumor such as melanoma, head and neck, liver or kidney cancer. This chain joins TRBV27 and TRBJ2-3; D not certain. In nucleotides, the CDR3 is TGTGCCAGCAGCGAGGTTGGAGATACGCAGTATTTT. It translates to CASSEVGDTQYF.